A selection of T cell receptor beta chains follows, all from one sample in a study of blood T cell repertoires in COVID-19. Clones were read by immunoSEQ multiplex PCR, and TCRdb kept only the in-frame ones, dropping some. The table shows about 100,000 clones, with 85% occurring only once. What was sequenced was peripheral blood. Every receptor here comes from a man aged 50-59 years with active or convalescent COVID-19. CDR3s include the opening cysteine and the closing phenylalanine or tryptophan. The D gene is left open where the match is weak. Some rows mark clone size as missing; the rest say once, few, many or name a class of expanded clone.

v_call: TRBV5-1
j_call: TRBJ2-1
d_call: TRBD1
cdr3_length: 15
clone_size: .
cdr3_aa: CASSGKQGAGNEQFF
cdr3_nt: TGCGCCAGCAGCGGAAAACAGGGGGCGGGCAATGAGCAGTTCTTC

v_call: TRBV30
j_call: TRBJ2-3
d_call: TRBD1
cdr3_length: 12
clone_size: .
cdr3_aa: CAFKQGADTQYF
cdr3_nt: TGTGCCTTCAAACAGGGGGCAGATACGCAGTATTTT

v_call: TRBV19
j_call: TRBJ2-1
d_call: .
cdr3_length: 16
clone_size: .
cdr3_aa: CASTPSAGTPYNEQFF
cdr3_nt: TGTGCCAGTACCCCCTCGGCGGGAACTCCCTACAATGAGCAGTTCTTC

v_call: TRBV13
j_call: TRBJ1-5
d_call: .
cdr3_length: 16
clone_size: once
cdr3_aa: CASSLGLGGAPQPQHF
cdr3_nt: TGTGCCAGCAGCTTAGGCCTCGGAGGGGCACCCCAGCCCCAGCATTTT

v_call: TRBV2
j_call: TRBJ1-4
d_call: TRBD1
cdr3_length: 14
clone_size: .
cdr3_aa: CASRDGTGNEKLFF
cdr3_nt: TGTGCCAGCAGGGATGGGACAGGGAATGAAAAACTGTTTTTT

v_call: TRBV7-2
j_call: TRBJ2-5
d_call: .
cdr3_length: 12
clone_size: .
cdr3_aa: CASSHGEVTQYF
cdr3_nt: TGTGCCAGCAGCCACGGGGAAGTGACCCAGTACTTC

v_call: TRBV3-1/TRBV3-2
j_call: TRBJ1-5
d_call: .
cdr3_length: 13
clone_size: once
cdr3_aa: CASRDPRSGAQHF
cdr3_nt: TGTGCCAGCAGGGACCCTAGATCCGGGGCCCAGCATTTT

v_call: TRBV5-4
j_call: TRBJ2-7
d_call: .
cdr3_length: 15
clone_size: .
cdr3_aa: CASSLLGGSMYEQYF
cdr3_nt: TGTGCCAGCAGCTTGCTTGGAGGGAGTATGTACGAGCAGTACTTC

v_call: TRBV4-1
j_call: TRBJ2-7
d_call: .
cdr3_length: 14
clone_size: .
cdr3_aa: CASSGPRGVHEQYF
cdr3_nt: TGCGCCAGCAGCGGGCCCCGGGGAGTCCACGAGCAGTACTTC

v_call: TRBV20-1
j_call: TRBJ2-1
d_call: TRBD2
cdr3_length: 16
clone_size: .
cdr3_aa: CSASSTSGRPYNEQFF
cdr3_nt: TGCAGTGCTAGTTCGACTAGCGGGAGACCATACAATGAGCAGTTCTTC

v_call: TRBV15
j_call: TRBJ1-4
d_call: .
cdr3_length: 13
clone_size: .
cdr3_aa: CATSSGANEKLFF
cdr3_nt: TGTGCCACCAGCAGCGGGGCTAATGAAAAACTGTTTTTT

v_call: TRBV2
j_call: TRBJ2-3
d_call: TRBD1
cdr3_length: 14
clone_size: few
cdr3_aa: CASTQGASTDTQYF
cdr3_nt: TGTGCCAGCACCCAGGGGGCGAGCACAGATACGCAGTATTTT

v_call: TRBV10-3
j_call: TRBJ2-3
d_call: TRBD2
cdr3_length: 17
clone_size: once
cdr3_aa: CAISGLAGGLSTDTQYF
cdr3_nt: TGTGCCATCAGTGGGCTAGCGGGAGGGCTAAGTACAGATACGCAGTATTTT

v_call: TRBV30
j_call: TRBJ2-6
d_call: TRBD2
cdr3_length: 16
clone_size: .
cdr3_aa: CAWSVSGRSGANVLTF
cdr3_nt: TGTGCCTGGAGTGTTAGCGGGAGGTCAGGGGCCAACGTCCTGACTTTC

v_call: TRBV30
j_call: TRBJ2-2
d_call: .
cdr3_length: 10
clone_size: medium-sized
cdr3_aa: CAFLTGELFF
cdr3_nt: TGTGCCTTCCTCACCGGGGAGCTGTTTTTT

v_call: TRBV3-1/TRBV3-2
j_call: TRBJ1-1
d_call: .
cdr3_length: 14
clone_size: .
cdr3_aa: CASSQWALNTEAFF
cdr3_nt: TGTGCCAGCAGCCAATGGGCCCTGAACACTGAAGCTTTCTTT

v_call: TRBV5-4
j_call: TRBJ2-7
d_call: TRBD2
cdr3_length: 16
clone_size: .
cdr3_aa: CASTIGGLAGPYEQYF
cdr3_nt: TGTGCCAGCACCATCGGAGGCCTAGCGGGACCCTACGAGCAGTACTTC

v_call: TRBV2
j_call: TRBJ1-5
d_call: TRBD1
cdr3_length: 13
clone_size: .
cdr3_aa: CASSTGEEQPQHF
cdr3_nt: TGTGCCAGCAGCACAGGGGAGGAACAGCCCCAGCATTTT

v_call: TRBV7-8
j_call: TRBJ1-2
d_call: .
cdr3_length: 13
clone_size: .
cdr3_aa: CASSAQDIYGYTF
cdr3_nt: TGTGCCAGCAGCGCACAGGACATCTATGGCTACACCTTC

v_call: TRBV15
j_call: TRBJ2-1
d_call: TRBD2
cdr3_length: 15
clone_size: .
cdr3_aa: CATSRDQEGLAEQFF
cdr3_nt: TGTGCCACCAGCAGAGATCAGGAGGGACTAGCGGAGCAGTTCTTC

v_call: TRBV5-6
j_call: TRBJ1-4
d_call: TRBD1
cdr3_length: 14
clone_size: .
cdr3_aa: CASSLRTGGEKLFF
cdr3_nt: TGTGCCAGCAGCCTCAGGACAGGGGGGGAAAAACTGTTTTTT

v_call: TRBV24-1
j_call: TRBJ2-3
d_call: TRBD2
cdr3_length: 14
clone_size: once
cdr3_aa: CATSSGRSTDTQYF
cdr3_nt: TGTGCCACCAGTAGCGGGAGAAGCACAGATACGCAGTATTTT

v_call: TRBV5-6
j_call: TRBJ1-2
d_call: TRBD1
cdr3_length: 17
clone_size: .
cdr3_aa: CASSALRIGQGNLGYTF
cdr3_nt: TGTGCCAGCAGCGCACTTCGAATTGGACAGGGAAATTTAGGCTACACCTTC

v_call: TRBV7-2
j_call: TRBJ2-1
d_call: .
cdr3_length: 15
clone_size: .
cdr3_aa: CASSQLANIYNEQFF
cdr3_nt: TGTGCCAGCAGTCAACTAGCTAATATTTACAATGAGCAGTTCTTC

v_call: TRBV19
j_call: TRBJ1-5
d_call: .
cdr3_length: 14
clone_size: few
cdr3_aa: CASSTGESNQPQHF
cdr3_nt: TGTGCCAGTAGTACAGGGGAATCAAATCAGCCCCAGCATTTT

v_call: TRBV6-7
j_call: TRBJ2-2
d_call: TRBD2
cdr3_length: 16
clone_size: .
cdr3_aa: CASSRLAGGLTGELFF
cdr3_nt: TGTGCCAGCAGCCGATTAGCGGGAGGACTGACCGGGGAGCTGTTTTTT

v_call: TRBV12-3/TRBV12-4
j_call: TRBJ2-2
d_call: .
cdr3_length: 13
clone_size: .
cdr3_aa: CASSFRQAGELFF
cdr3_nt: TGTGCCAGCAGTTTTCGACAGGCCGGGGAGCTGTTTTTT

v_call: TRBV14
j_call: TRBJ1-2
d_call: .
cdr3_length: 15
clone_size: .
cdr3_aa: CASSQELLANYGYTF
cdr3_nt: TGTGCCAGCAGCCAAGAGTTATTAGCTAACTATGGCTACACCTTC

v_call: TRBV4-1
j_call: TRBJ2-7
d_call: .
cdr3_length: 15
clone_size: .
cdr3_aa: CASSLTQGSAYEQYF
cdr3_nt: TGCGCCAGCAGCCTTACTCAGGGCAGTGCCTACGAGCAGTACTTC

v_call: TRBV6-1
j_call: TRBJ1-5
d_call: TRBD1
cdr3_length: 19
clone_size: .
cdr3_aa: CASSEMGQESFYSNQPQHF
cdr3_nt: TGTGCCAGCAGTGAAATGGGACAGGAGTCTTTTTATAGCAATCAGCCCCAGCATTTT

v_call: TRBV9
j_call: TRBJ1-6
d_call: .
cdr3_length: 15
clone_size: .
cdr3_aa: CASSRSPGDNSPLHF
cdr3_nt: TGTGCCAGCAGCCGCTCTCCAGGGGACAATTCACCCCTCCACTTT

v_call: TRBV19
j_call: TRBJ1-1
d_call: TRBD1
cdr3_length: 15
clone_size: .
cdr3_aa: CASTPWDSGNTEAFF
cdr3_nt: TGTGCCAGTACCCCTTGGGACAGTGGGAACACTGAAGCTTTCTTT

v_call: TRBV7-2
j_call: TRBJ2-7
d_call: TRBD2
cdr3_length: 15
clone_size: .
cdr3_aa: CASSFTSGSSYEQYF
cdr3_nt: TGTGCCAGCAGCTTTACTAGCGGAAGCTCCTACGAGCAGTACTTC

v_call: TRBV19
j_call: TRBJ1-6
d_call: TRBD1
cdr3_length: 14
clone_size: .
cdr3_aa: CASSRDSPNSPLHF
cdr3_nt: TGTGCCAGTAGTAGGGACAGTCCGAATTCACCCCTCCACTTT

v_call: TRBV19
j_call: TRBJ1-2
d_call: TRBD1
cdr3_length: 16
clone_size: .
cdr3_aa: CASSITGTGGLSGYTF
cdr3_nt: TGTGCCAGTAGTATTACGGGGACAGGGGGCCTCAGTGGCTACACCTTC

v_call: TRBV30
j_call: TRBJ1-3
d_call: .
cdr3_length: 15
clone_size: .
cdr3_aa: CAWRGQGRSGNTIYF
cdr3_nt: TGTGCCTGGAGGGGTCAGGGCCGCTCTGGAAACACCATATATTTT

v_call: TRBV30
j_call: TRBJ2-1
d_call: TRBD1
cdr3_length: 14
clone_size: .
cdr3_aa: CAWSLDRGHNEQFF
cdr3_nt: TGTGCCTGGAGCCTCGACAGGGGCCACAATGAGCAGTTCTTC

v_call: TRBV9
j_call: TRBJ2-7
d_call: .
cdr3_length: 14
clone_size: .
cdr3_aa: CASSVGQEYNEQYF
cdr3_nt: TGTGCCAGCAGCGTAGGTCAGGAATATAACGAGCAGTACTTC

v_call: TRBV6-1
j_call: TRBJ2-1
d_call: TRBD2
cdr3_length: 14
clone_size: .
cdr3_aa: CASSDRDYHNEQFF
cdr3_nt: TGTGCCAGCAGTGACCGGGACTACCACAATGAGCAGTTCTTC

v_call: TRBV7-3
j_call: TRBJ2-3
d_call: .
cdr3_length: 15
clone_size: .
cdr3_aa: CASSSRSPGTDTQYF
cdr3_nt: TGTGCCAGCAGCTCACGGAGCCCGGGAACAGATACGCAGTATTTT

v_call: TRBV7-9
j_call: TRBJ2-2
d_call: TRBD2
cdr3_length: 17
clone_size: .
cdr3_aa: CASSLRLAGEGTGELFF
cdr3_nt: TGTGCCAGCAGCTTACGACTAGCGGGAGAAGGAACCGGGGAGCTGTTTTTT

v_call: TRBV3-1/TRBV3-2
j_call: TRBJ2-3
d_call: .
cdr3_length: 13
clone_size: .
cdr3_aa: CASSHRSTNTQYF
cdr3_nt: TGTGCCAGCAGCCATAGGAGTACGAATACGCAGTATTTT

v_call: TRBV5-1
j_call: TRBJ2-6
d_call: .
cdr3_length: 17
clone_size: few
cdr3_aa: CASSLEAHSSGANVLTF
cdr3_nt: TGCGCCAGCAGCTTGGAAGCTCACAGCTCTGGGGCCAACGTCCTGACTTTC

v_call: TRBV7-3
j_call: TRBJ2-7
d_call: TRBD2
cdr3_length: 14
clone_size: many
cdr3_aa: CASSLGGRAYEQYF
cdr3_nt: TGTGCCAGCAGCCTGGGCGGGAGGGCCTACGAGCAGTACTTC